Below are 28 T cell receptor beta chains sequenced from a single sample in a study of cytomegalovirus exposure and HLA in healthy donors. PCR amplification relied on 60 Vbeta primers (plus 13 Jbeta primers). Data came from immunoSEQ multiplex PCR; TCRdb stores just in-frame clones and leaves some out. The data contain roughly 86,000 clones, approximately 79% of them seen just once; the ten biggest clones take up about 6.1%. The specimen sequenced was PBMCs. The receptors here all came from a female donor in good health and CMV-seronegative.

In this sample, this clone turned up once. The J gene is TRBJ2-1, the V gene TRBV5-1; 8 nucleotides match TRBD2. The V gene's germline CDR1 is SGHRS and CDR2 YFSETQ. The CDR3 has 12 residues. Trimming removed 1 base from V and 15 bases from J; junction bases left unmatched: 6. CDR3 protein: CASSLSGGPGFF. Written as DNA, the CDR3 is TGCGCCAGCAGCTTGAGCGGGGGCCCAGGGTTCTTC.

The CDR3 loop is CAWNPRFSNEQFF. The CDR3 DNA sequence: TGTGCCTGGAACCCTAGGTTCAGCAATGAGCAGTTCTTC. The chain uses TRBV30 and TRBJ2-1, with unresolved D. Trimming cost V 4 bases and J 6 bases, with 13 bases left between them. The germline gives CDR1 GTSNPN, CDR2 SVGIG (reference sequence). The CDR3 consists of 13 residues.

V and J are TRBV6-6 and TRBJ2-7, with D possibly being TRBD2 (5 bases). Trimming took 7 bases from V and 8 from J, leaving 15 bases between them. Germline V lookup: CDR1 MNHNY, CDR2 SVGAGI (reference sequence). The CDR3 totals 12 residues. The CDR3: CASNIPGNKQYF. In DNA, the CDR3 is TGTGCCAGCAACATACCGGGGAACAAGCAGTACTTC.

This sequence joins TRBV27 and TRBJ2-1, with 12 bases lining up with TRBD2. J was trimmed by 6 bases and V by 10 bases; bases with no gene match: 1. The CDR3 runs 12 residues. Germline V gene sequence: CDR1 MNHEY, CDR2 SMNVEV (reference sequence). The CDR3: CATLAGGNEQFF. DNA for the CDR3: TGTGCCACACTAGCGGGAGGCAATGAGCAGTTCTTC.

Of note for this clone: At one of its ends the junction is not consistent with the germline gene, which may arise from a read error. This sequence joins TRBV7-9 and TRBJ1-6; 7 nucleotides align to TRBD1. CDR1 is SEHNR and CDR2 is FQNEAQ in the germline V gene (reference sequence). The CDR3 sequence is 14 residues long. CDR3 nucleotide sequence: TGTTCCAGCAGCTCGATCCAGGGGGGTTCACCCCTCCACTTT. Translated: CSSSSIQGGSPLHF.

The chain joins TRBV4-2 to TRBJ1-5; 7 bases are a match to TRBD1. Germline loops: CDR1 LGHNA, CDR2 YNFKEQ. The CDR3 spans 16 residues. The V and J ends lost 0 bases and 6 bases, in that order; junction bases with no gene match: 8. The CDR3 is CASSQEEGTDGQPQHF. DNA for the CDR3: TGTGCCAGCAGCCAAGAAGAGGGGACAGACGGTCAGCCCCAGCATTTT.

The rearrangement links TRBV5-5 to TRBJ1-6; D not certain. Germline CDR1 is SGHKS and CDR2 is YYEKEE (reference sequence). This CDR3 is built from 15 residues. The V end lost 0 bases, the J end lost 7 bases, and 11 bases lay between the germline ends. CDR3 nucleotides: TGTGCCAGCAGCTTGGGCGGTTCCCCAAATTCACCCCTCCACTTT. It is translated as CASSLGGSPNSPLHF.

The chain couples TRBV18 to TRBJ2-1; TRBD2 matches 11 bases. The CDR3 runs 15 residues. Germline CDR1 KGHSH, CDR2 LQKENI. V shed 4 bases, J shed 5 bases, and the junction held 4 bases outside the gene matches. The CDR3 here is CASSQLAGVHNEQFF. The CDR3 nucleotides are TGTGCCAGCTCACAACTAGCGGGAGTCCACAATGAGCAGTTCTTC.

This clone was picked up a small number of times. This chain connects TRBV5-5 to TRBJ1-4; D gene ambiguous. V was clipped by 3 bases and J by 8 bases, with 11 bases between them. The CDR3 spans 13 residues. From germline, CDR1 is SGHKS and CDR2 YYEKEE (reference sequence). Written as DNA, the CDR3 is TGTGCCAGCAGCTCTCCAGGAAGAGAAAAACTGTTTTTT. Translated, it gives CASSSPGREKLFF. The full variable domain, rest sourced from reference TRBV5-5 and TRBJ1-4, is DAGVTQSPTHLIKTRGQQVTLRCSPISGHKSVSWYQQVLGQGPQFIFQYYEKEERGRGNFPDRFSARQFPNYSSELNVNALLLGDSALYLCASSSPGREKLFFGSGTQLSVL.

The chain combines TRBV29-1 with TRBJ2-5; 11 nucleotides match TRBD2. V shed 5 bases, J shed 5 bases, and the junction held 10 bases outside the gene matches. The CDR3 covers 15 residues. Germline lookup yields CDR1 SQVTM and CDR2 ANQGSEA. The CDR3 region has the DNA TGCAGCGTTTGGACTAGCGGGCTCTCGAGGGAGACCCAGTACTTC. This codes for CSVWTSGLSRETQYF.

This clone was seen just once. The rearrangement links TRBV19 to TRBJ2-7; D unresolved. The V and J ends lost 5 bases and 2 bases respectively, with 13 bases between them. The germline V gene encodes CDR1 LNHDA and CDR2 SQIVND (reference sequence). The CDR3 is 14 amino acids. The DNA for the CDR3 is TGTGCCAGTAGTTCCCCAAGCGTTCCCTACGAGCAGTACTTC. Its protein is CASSSPSVPYEQYF.

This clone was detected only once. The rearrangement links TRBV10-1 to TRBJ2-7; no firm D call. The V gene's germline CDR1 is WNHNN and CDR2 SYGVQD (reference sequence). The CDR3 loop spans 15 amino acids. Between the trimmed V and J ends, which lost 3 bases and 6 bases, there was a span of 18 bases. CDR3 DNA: TGCGCCAGCAGTGACCTCGGAGTTTCACTGGGCGAGCAGTACTTC. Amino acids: CASSDLGVSLGEQYF.

CDR3 sequence: CASSLDQGGSSSYNEQFF. As DNA, the CDR3 is TGTGCCAGCAGCTTAGATCAAGGGGGCTCAAGCTCCTACAATGAGCAGTTCTTC. V and J are TRBV11-3 and TRBJ2-1, with 7 bases lining up with TRBD1. In germline, CDR1 is SGHNT, CDR2 YENEEA. The CDR3 is 18 residues long. V shed 0 bases, J shed 0 bases, and the junction held 8 bases outside the gene matches. Combining the CDR3 with reference TRBV11-3 and TRBJ2-1 gives the whole variable domain EAGVVQSPRYKIIEKKQPVAFWCNPISGHNTLYWYLQNLGQGPELLIRYENEEAVDDSQLPKDRFSAERLKGVDSTLKIQPAELGDSAVYLCASSLDQGGSSSYNEQFFGPGTRLTVL.

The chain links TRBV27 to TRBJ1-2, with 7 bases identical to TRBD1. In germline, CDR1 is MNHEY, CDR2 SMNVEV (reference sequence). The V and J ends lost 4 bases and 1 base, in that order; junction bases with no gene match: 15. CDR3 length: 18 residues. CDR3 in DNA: TGTGCCAGCAGTTGGGTCCGGGACAGTATAACGGGTAACTATGGCTACACCTTC. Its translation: CASSWVRDSITGNYGYTF.

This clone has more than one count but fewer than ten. CDR3 nucleotides: TGTGCCAGCAGCCGGGAACTGCACTCTGGGGCCAACGTCCTGACTTTC. Translation gives CASSRELHSGANVLTF. The V call is TRBV5-4, the J call TRBJ2-6; tentative D call: TRBD2 (5 bases). Trimming stripped 4 bases from V and 0 bases from J, with 11 bases between. The CDR3 has 16 amino acids. The germline gives CDR1 SGHNT, CDR2 YYREEE (reference sequence).

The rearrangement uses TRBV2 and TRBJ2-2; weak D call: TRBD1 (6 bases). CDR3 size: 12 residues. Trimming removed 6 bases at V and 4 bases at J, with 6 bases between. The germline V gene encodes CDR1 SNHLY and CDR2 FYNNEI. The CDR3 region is CASRGGTGELFF. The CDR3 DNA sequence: TGTGCCAGCAGAGGGGGCACCGGGGAGCTGTTTTTT.

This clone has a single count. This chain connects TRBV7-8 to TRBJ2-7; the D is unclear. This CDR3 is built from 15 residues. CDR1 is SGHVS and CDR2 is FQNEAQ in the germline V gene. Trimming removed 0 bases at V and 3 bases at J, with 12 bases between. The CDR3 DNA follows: TGTGCCAGCAGCTTAGCGAGAGGCAGCCACTACGAGCAGTACTTC. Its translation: CASSLARGSHYEQYF.

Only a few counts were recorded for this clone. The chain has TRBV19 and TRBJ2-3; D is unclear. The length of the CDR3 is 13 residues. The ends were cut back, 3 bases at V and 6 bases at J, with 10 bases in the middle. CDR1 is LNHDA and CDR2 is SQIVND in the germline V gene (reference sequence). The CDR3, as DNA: TGTGCCAGTAGTATTTCTGAGAGGGATACGCAGTATTTT. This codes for CASSISERDTQYF.

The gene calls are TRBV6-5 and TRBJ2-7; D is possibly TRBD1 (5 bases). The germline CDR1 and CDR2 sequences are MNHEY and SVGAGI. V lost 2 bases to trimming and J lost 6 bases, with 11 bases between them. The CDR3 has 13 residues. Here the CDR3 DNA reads TGTGCCAGCAGTTACCCCCAGGGAAGCGAGCAGTACTTC. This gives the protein CASSYPQGSEQYF.

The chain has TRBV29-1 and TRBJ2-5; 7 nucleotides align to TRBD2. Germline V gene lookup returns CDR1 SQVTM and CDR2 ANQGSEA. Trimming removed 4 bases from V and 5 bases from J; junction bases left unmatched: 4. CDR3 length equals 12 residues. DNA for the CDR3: TGCAGCGTTGCTAGGGGAGGGGAGACCCAGTACTTC. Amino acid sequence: CSVARGGETQYF.

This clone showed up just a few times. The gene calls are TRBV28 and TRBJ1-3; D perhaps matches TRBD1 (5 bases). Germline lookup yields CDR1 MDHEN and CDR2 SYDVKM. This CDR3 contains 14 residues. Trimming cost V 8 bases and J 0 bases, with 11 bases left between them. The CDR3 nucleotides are TGTGCCAGCGGGGGGGGTAGCTCTGGAAACACCATATATTTT. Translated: CASGGGSSGNTIYF.

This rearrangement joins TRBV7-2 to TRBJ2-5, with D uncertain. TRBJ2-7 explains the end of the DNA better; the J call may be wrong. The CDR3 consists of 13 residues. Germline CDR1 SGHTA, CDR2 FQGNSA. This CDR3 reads CASSLVPIYEQYF. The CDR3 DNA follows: TGTGCCAGCAGCTTAGTCCCGATTTACGAGCAGTACTTC.

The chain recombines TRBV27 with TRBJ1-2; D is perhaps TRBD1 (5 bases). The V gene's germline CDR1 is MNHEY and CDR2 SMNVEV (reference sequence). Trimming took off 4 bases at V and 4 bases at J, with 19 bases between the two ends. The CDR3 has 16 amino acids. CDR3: CASSSISGGVGYGYTF. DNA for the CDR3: TGTGCCAGCAGTTCCATTTCCGGAGGGGTTGGCTATGGCTACACCTTC.

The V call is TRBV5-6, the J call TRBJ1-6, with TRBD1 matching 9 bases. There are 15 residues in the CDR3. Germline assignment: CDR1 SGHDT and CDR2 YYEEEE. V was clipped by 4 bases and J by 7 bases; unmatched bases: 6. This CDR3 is CASSKRDRDNSPLHF. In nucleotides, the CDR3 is TGTGCCAGCAGCAAACGGGACAGGGACAATTCACCCCTCCACTTT.

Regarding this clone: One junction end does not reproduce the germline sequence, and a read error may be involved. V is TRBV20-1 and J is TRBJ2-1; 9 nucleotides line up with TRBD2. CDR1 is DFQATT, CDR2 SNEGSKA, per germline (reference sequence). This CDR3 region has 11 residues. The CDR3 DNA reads TGCAGTGCTCGGGGGGCTAGCGGGACAGTCTTC. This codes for CSARGASGTVF.

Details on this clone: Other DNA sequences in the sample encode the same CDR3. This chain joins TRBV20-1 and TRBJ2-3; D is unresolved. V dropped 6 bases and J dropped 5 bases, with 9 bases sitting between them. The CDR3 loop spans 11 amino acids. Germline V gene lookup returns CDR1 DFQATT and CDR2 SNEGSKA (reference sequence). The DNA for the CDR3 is TGCAGTGCCCCCCTCGGAGATACGCAGTATTTT. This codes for CSAPLGDTQYF.

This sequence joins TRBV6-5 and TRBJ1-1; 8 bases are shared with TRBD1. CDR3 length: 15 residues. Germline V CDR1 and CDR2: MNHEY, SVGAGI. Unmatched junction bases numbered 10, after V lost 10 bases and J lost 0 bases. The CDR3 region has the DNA TGTGCCACCGCTCCAGGGGGCTCAATGAACACTGAAGCTTTCTTT. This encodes CATAPGGSMNTEAFF.

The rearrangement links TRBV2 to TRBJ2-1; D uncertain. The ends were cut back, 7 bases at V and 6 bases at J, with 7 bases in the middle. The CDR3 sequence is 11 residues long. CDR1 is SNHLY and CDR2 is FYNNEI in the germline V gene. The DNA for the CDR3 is TGTGCCAGCATGCGCGGCAATGAGCAGTTCTTC. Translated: CASMRGNEQFF. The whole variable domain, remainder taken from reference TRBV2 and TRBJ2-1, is EPEVTQTPSHQVTQMGQEVILRCVPISNHLYFYWYRQILGQKVEFLVSFYNNEISEKSEIFDDQFSVERPDGSNFTLKIRSTKLEDSAMYFCASMRGNEQFFGPGTRLTVL.